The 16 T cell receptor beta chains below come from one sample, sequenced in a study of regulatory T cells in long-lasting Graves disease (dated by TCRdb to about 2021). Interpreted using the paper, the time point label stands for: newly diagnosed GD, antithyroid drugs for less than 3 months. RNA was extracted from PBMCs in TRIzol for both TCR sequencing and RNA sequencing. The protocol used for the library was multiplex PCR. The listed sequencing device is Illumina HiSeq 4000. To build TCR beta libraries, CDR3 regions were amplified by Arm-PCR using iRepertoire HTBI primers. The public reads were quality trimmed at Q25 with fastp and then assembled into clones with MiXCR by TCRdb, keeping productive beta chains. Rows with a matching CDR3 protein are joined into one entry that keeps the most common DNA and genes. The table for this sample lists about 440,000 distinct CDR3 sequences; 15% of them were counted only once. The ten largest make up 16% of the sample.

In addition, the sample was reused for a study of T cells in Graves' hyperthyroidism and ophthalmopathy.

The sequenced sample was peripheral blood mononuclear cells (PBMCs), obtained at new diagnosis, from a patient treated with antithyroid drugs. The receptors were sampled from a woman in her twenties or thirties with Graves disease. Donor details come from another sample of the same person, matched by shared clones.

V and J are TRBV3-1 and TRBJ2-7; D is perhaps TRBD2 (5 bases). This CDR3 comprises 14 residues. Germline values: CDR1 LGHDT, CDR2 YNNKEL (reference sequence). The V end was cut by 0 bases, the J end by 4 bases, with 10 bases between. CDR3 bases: TGTGCCAGCAGCCAAGATCGGGCGGGTTACGAGCAGTACTTC. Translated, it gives CASSQDRAGYEQYF.

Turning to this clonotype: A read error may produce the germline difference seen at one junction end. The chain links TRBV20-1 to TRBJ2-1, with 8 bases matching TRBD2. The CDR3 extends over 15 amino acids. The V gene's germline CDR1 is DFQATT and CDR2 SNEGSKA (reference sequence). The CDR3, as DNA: TGCAGTGCCTCGGTTTACGGGAGGGCCTCGACCCTGGTACGCTTC. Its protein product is CSASVYGRASTLVRF.

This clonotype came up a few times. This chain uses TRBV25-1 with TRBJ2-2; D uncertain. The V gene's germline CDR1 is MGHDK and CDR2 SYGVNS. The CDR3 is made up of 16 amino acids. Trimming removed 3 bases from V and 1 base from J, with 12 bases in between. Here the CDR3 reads CASSDVSSGNTGELFF. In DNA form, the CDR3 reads TGTGCCAGCAGTGATGTTTCGTCGGGGAACACCGGGGAGCTGTTTTTT.

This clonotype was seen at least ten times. CDR3 in amino acids: CASSLGDSGQPQHF. As DNA, the CDR3 is TGTGCCAGCAGCTTGGGGGACAGCGGTCAGCCCCAGCATTTT. The chain links TRBV5-5 to TRBJ1-5, with 7 bases fitting TRBD1. CDR1 is SGHKS, CDR2 YYEKEE, per germline (reference sequence). Trimming at V came to 0 bases and at J to 6 bases, leaving 3 bases not matched to a gene. This CDR3 contains 14 residues.

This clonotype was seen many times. The CDR3 nucleotides read TGCAGTGCTAGAGGGGACCACTACAATGAGCAGTTCTTC. It encodes CSARGDHYNEQFF. The J gene is TRBJ2-1, the V gene TRBV20-1; D may be TRBD1 or TRBD2 (5 bases each). The CDR3 extends over 13 amino acids. Germline CDR1 DFQATT, CDR2 SNEGSKA (reference sequence). The V and J ends lost 1 base and 3 bases respectively, with 7 bases between them.

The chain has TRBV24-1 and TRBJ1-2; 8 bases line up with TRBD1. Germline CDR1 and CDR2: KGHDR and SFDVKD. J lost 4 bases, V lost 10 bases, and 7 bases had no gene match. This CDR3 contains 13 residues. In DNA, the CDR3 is TGTGCCACTTCACAGGGGGTCCTCTATGGCTACACCTTC. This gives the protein CATSQGVLYGYTF.

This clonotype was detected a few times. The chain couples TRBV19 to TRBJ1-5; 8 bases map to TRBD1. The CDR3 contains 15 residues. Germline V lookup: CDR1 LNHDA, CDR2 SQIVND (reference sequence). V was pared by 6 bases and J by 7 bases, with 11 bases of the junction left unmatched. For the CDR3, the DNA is TGTGCCAGTAGGGCCTCTGGACAGGGCTGGCAGCCCCAGCATTTT. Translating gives CASRASGQGWQPQHF. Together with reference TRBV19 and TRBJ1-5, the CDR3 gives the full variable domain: DGGITQSPKYLFRKEGQNVTLSCEQNLNHDAMYWYRQDPGQGLRLIYYSQIVNDFQKGDIAEGYSVSREKKESFPLTVTSAQKNPTAFYLCASRASGQGWQPQHFGDGTRLSIL.

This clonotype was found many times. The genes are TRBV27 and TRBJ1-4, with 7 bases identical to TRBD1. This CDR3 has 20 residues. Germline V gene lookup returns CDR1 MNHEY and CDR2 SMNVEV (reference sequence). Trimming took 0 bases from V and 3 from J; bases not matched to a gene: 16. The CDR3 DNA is TGTGCCAGCAGTTTATCGGGGCAAAGTTTGTTCGGGACAGCTAATGAAAAACTGTTTTTT. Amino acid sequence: CASSLSGQSLFGTANEKLFF.

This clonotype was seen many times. CDR3 sequence reads: CASSLSVAGDYNEQFF. The CDR3 DNA is TGTGCCAGCTCCCTCTCCGTAGCGGGAGACTACAATGAGCAGTTCTTC. This sequence joins TRBV18 and TRBJ2-1, with 9 bases lining up with TRBD2. CDR1 and CDR2 (germline): KGHSH, LQKENI. This CDR3 has 16 residues. Trimming cost V 6 bases and J 3 bases; bases outside gene matches: 9.

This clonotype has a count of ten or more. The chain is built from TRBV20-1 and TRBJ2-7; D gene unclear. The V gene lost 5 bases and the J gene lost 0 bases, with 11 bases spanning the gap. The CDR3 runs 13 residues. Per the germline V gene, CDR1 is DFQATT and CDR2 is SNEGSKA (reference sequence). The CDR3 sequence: CSARTQSSYEQYF. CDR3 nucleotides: TGCAGTGCTCGAACCCAATCCTCCTACGAGCAGTACTTC.

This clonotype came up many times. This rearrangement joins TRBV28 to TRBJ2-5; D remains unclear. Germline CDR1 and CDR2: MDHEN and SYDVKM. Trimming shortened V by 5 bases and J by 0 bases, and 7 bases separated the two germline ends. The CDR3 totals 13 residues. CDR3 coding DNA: TGTGCCAGCAGTACGACCAACCAAGAGACCCAGTACTTC. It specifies CASSTTNQETQYF.

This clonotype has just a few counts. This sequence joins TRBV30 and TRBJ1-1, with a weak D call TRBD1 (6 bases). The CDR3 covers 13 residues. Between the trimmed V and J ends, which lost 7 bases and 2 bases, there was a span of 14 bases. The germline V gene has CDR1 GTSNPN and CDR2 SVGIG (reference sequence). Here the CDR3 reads CASEGGANTEAFF. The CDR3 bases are TGTGCCTCCGAAGGGGGGGCTAACACTGAAGCTTTCTTT.

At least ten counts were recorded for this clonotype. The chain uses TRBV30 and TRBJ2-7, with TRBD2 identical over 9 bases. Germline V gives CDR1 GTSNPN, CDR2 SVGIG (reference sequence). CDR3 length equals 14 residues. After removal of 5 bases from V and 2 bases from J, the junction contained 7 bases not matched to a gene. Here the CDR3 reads CAWGGLASPYEQYF. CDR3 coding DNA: TGTGCCTGGGGGGGACTAGCATCCCCCTACGAGCAGTACTTC. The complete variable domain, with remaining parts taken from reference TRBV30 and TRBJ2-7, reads SQTIHQWPATLVQPVGSPLSLECTVEGTSNPNLYWYRQAAGRGLQLLFYSVGIGQISSEVPQNLSASRPQDRQFILSSKKLLLSDSGFYLCAWGGLASPYEQYFGPGTRLTVT.

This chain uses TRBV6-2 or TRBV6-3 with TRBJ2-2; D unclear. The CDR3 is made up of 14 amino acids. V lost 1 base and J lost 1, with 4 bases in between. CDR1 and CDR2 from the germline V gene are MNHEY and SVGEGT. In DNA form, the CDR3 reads TGTGCCAGCAGTTACTGGCTGAACACCGGGGAGCTGTTTTTT. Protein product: CASSYWLNTGELFF.

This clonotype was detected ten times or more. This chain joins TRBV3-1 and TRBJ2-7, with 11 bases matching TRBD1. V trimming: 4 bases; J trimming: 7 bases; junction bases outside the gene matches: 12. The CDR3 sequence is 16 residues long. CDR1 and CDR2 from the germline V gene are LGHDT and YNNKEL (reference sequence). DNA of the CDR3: TGTGCCAGCAGCCCTTTCGGACAGGGGGCGACGGGTGAGCAGTACTTC. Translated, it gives CASSPFGQGATGEQYF.

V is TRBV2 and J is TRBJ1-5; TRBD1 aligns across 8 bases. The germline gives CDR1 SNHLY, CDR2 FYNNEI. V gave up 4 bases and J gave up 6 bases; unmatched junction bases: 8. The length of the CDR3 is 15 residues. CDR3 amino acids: CASSVRTGSGQPQHF. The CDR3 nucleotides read TGTGCCAGCAGTGTAAGGACAGGGAGCGGTCAGCCCCAGCATTTT.